This T cell receptor beta chain was profiled in a study of shared clonotypes between healthy human individuals. Turning to the study itself: CD4 naive cells filled three plates per donor, CD4 memory three, CD8 naive two and CD8 memory one.

A deep-level run was used for the assay. Sequencing used immunoSEQ multiplex PCR; TCRdb keeps in-frame clones, though not all of them. The table has over a million clones, roughly 97% seen once. Concerning this clone itself: What it binds is unknown.

The study's findings and limits: Clonotype sharing levels among donors were expected to vary with sequencing depth. Clonotypes shared by all four donors outscored non-shared clonotypes in generation probability.

This TCR derives from a man younger than 40 in good health. Sequenced sample: naive CD4+ T cells sorted from blood. Subset denoted: CD45RA+ positively selected.

Written as DNA, the CDR3 is TGTGCCAGCAGTGAGGGACAGGGGGTTAATGAAAAACTGTTTTTT. Translating it yields CASSEGQGVNEKLFF. The gene calls are TRBV6-1 and TRBJ1-4; 11 bases agree with TRBD1. The J segment lost 4 bases and the V segment lost 3 bases, leaving 1 base of the junction unmatched. Germline CDR1 MNHNS, CDR2 SASEGT. The CDR3 loop spans 15 amino acids.